The rows below give T cell receptor beta chains drawn from one sample of a study of human CD8 memory T cell subsets. One entry per CDR3 protein, without DNA, is what TCRdb gives after re-calling the 5' RACE reads. This table holds about 4,700 distinct CDR3 sequences. Material for sequencing was CD8+ T cells from PBMCs. These receptors were taken from a human donor in good health. CDR3s include the opening cysteine and the closing phenylalanine or tryptophan. Fields, in order: V gene, CDR3 length, clone size, J gene, CDR3 protein. Clone size, where shown, is once, few, many, or a class for clones that have expanded.

>TRBV4-2|16|.|TRBJ1-3
CASSQDLEGAINTIYF
>TRBV6-4|16|.|TRBJ2-3
CASSDDPSGGTDTQYF
>TRBV6-4|13|.|TRBJ2-3
CASSGGPTDTQYF
>TRBV6-2/TRBV6-3|13|.|TRBJ1-2
CASSSAETDGYTF
>TRBV20-1|16|medium-sized|TRBJ2-7
CSARGTRSGEPYEQYF
>TRBV12-3/TRBV12-4|13|medium-sized|TRBJ1-1
CASSLSPNTEAFF
>TRBV6-5|13|.|TRBJ2-1
CASTRTSESEQFF
>TRBV29-1|12|.|TRBJ2-7
CSVGQGSYEQYF
>TRBV6-4|14|.|TRBJ2-2
CASSLQGDTGELFF
>TRBV6-4|14|medium-sized|TRBJ2-2
CASTDGPNTGELFF
>TRBV5-5|15|.|TRBJ2-7
CASSLGDGLSYEQYF
>TRBV15|14|medium-sized|TRBJ2-1
CATSRDGEYNEQFF
>TRBV15|14|.|TRBJ2-3
CATSNRVSTDTQYF
>TRBV6-4|13|.|TRBJ2-3
CASSDQVEDTQYF
>TRBV28|16|.|TRBJ2-7
CASSFPLGGVHYEQYF
>TRBV20-1|15|.|TRBJ1-5
CSARDSGQENQPQHF
>TRBV20-1|13|.|TRBJ1-1
CSARTGGDTEAFF
>TRBV6-1|15|.|TRBJ2-3
CASSELAGSTDTQYF
>TRBV6-2/TRBV6-3|13|medium-sized|TRBJ1-1
CASSTDSWTEAFF
>TRBV20-1|15|medium-sized|TRBJ1-1
CSATDMDRANTEAFF
>TRBV6-4|14|.|TRBJ2-3
CASSVAGGTDTQYF
>TRBV15|15|medium-sized|TRBJ1-4
CATSSETGGSEKLFF
>TRBV20-1|17|.|TRBJ2-3
CSARDWASGTDTDTQYF
>TRBV20-1|16|.|TRBJ1-5
CSAPEPGTDSNQPQHF
>TRBV5-1|12|.|TRBJ2-5
CASSLEGETQYF
>TRBV20-1|13|.|TRBJ2-7
CSASTSGSWEQYF
>TRBV15|15|.|TRBJ2-1
CATSRGAGGGDEQFF